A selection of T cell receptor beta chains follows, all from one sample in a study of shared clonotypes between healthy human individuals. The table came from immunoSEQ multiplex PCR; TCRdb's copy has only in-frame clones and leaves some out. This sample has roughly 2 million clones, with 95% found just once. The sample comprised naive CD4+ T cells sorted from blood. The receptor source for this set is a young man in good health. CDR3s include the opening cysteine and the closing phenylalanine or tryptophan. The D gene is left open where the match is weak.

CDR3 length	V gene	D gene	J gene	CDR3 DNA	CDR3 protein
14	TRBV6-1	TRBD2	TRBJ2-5	TGTGCCAGCAGTGAAATCCGGGGGGTAGAGACCCAGTACTTC	CASSEIRGVETQYF
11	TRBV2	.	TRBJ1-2	TGTGCCAGCGATGGCGGCGGAGGCTACACCTTC	CASDGGGGYTF
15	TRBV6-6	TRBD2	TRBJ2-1	TGTGCCAGCAGCCAAAGCGGGGGGCGCTACAATGAGCAGTTCTTC	CASSQSGGRYNEQFF
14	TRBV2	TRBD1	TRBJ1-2	TGTGCCAGCAGTGGTGACAGGGGCGGGGATGGCTACACCTTC	CASSGDRGGDGYTF
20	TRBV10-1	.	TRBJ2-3	TGCGCCAGCAGTGAGCGTGAGTACCACGAAGGACGAGATAGTTTAGATACGCAGTATTTT	CASSEREYHEGRDSLDTQYF
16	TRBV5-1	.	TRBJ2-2	TGCGCCAGCAGCTTGGCCGGATGGGGTGGGACCGGGGAGCTGTTTTTT	CASSLAGWGGTGELFF
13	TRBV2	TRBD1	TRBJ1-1	TGTGCCAGCAACACAGGGACAGGGGTAAAAGCTTTCTTT	CASNTGTGVKAFF
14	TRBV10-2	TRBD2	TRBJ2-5	TGCGCCAGCAGACCGGGACTAGCGTTGGAGACCCAGTACTTC	CASRPGLALETQYF
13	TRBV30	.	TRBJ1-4	TGTGCCTGGAACGGGGGGATTAATGAAAAACTGTTTTTT	CAWNGGINEKLFF
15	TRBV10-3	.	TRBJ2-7	TGTGCCATCAGCAAGGGCCAGGGGCGCTCCTACGAGCAGTACTTC	CAISKGQGRSYEQYF
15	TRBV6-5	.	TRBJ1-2	TGTGCCAGCAGTTCCGATAGGACAATCTTTGGTGGCTACACCTTC	CASSSDRTIFGGYTF
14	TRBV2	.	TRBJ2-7	TGTGCCAGCAGTGCTCAGGGGCCCAACTACGAGCAGTACTTC	CASSAQGPNYEQYF
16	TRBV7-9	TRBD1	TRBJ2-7	TGTGCCAGCAGCTTAGGAAGGGGGCTGGAGGCCTACGAGCAGTACTTC	CASSLGRGLEAYEQYF